This T cell receptor (beta chain) originates from a study of blood T cell repertoires in COVID-19. About the study: The analysed material was cDNA or gDNA that came from T cells, B-cell-depleted T cells, or PBMCs.

As originally analysed: It was from reference gene primer amplification that nucleated cell counts were estimated. Method: immunoSEQ multiplex PCR; TCRdb's copy keeps in-frame clones and lacks some. From that table come the V and J calls and clone size; the DNA was used to work out D and trimming. The sample holds about 59,000 clones, about 72% seen once. The germline V gene has CDR1 MNHEY and CDR2 SVGAGI. There are 16 residues in the CDR3. The V gene lost 4 bases and the J gene lost 3 bases, with 13 bases spanning the gap. This clone was counted between two and nine times. This sequence was found in a man older than 75 with acute or convalescent COVID-19. V usage is TRBV6-5 and J usage is TRBJ1-6, with a weak D call TRBD1 (6 bases). Input material: peripheral blood. CDR3 coding DNA: TGTGCCAGCAGTTTCCCGAGGACAGTCTATAATTCACCCCTCCACTTT. This encodes CASSFPRTVYNSPLHF.